The 14 T cell receptor beta chains presented below share a single source sample, sequenced in a study of shared clonotypes between healthy human individuals. Naive CD8 cells comprised CD45RO-negative, CCR7-positively selected cells, excluding terminally differentiated effector memory CD45RA+ cells. Sequencing used immunoSEQ multiplex PCR; TCRdb keeps in-frame clones, though not all of them. The sample includes a few million clones, 93% of them seen just once. The specimen sequenced was naive CD8+ T cells from PBMCs. Receptors were obtained from a man between 18 and 35 years old in good health. Some clones in this sample may be carry-over from other donors' samples.

The chain combines TRBV6-5 with TRBJ2-7, with 7 bases that match TRBD1. CDR1 is MNHEY and CDR2 is SVGAGI in the germline V gene. V was clipped by 8 bases and J by 5 bases; unmatched bases: 9. This CDR3 is 13 amino acids long. The CDR3 loop is CASAWQGDDEQYF. The CDR3 DNA reads as TGTGCCAGCGCGTGGCAGGGGGACGACGAGCAGTACTTC.

J is TRBJ2-1 and V is TRBV4-1; D gene unclear. The CDR3 covers 14 residues. Trimming removed 6 bases from V and 5 bases from J, with 14 bases in between. CDR1 and CDR2 from the germline V gene are MGHRA and YSYEKL. CDR3 sequence (DNA): TGCGCCAGCAGTATTAGGACGGTGAACAATGAGCAGTTCTTC. Amino acids: CASSIRTVNNEQFF.

The rearrangement joins TRBV6-5 to TRBJ1-1; a possible D gene is TRBD1 (5 bases). Trimming took off 5 bases at V and 0 bases at J, with 13 bases between the two ends. This CDR3 spans 15 amino acids. Germline CDR1 and CDR2: MNHEY and SVGAGI. CDR3 residues: CASSPLWGMNTEAFF. In DNA, the CDR3 is TGTGCCAGCAGTCCTCTCTGGGGCATGAACACTGAAGCTTTCTTT.

V gene TRBV11-2 combines with J gene TRBJ2-2; D may be TRBD2 (6 bases). V was pared by 3 bases and J by 5 bases, with 10 bases between. The CDR3 spans 14 residues. CDR1 and CDR2 from the germline V gene are SGHAT and FQNNGV. CDR3 DNA: TGTGCCAGCAGCTTCGGAGGGGCGACCGGGGAGCTGTTTTTT. This sequence encodes CASSFGGATGELFF. Full variable domain (rest looked up from reference TRBV11-2 and TRBJ2-2): EAGVAQSPRYKIIEKRQSVAFWCNPISGHATLYWYQQILGQGPKLLIQFQNNGVVDDSQLPKDRFSAERLKGVDSTLKIQPAKLEDSAVYLCASSFGGATGELFFGEGSRLTVL.

The rearrangement links TRBV11-2 to TRBJ1-4, with a weak D call TRBD1 (5 bases). V was clipped by 0 bases and J by 1 base, with 9 bases between them. The germline CDR1 and CDR2 sequences are SGHAT and FQNNGV. The CDR3 spans 16 residues. The CDR3 DNA follows: TGTGCCAGCAGCTTAGACAGGGAGGGAACTAATGAAAAACTGTTTTTT. Translated: CASSLDREGTNEKLFF.

This chain joins TRBV18 and TRBJ2-5, with D hard to call. The V gene's germline CDR1 is KGHSH and CDR2 LQKENI. CDR3 size: 16 residues. Trimming cost V 0 bases and J 5 bases, with 16 bases left between them. DNA of the CDR3: TGTGCCAGCTCACCACCTGTACGGCCGGTTTTGGAGACCCAGTACTTC. It is translated as CASSPPVRPVLETQYF.

The chain couples TRBV30 to TRBJ1-6, with unresolved D. V was shortened by 1 base and J by 8 bases, with 9 bases between the two germline ends. Germline CDR1 is GTSNPN and CDR2 is SVGIG (reference sequence). CDR3 length: 13 residues. DNA of the CDR3: TGTGCCTGGAGTGCATTCTGGGATTCACCCCTCCACTTT. It translates to CAWSAFWDSPLHF. The full variable domain, its missing parts supplied by reference TRBV30 and TRBJ1-6, is SQTIHQWPATLVQPVGSPLSLECTVEGTSNPNLYWYRQAAGRGLQLLFYSVGIGQISSEVPQNLSASRPQDRQFILSSKKLLLSDSGFYLCAWSAFWDSPLHFGNGTRLTVT.

The rearrangement links TRBV5-6 to TRBJ2-7; 9 bases are shared with TRBD1. The germline V gene encodes CDR1 SGHDT and CDR2 YYEEEE. The ends lost 5 bases at V and 4 bases at J; junction bases unmatched: 10. The CDR3 has 15 residues. The CDR3 coding sequence is TGTGCCAGCAGGACCACCGGGACAGGGCGTTACGAGCAGTACTTC. It specifies CASRTTGTGRYEQYF.

This sequence joins TRBV9 and TRBJ1-4; 7 bases are a match to TRBD1. The CDR3 is 15 residues long. Germline lookup yields CDR1 SGDLS and CDR2 YYNGEE. V was pared by 4 bases and J by 4 bases, with 7 bases of the junction left unmatched. This chain's CDR3 is CASSYQGDLNEKLFF. The CDR3, as DNA: TGTGCCAGCAGCTACCAGGGGGACCTTAATGAAAAACTGTTTTTT.

The chain has TRBV7-8 and TRBJ1-1; maybe TRBD1 (6 bases). V was cut by 4 bases and J by 5 bases, with 17 bases left in between. The CDR3 is made up of 15 amino acids. CDR1 is SGHVS and CDR2 is FQNEAQ in the germline V gene. The CDR3 region is CASSSSAGARTEAFF. CDR3 DNA: TGTGCCAGCAGCTCCTCGGCAGGGGCGAGAACTGAAGCTTTCTTT.

V gene TRBV5-1 combines with J gene TRBJ2-7, with D possibly called TRBD1 or TRBD2 (6 bases each). Trimming pared 7 bases from V and 0 bases from J, leaving 17 bases between. This CDR3 region has 15 residues. Germline CDR1 reads SGHRS; CDR2 reads YFSETQ. CDR3 sequence reads: CASSAGRGGSYEQYF. In DNA form, the CDR3 reads TGCGCCAGCTCGGCGGGACGAGGGGGCTCCTACGAGCAGTACTTC.

The chain recombines TRBV9 with TRBJ1-1; maybe TRBD1 (5 bases). Germline loops: CDR1 SGDLS, CDR2 YYNGEE. The V and J ends lost 3 bases and 6 bases respectively, with 9 bases between them. The CDR3 loop spans 12 amino acids. The CDR3: CASSALGPEAFF. DNA for the CDR3: TGTGCCAGCAGCGCCTTGGGGCCTGAAGCTTTCTTT.

The chain joins TRBV4-3 to TRBJ1-2; 8 nucleotides line up with TRBD1. Germline V gene data show CDR1 as LGHNA and CDR2 as YSLEER. V lost 1 base, J lost 5 bases, and 9 bases stayed unmatched. The CDR3 is 16 amino acids. The CDR3 region is CASSQGPRTGNYGYTF. The CDR3 DNA follows: TGCGCCAGCAGCCAAGGTCCCCGGACAGGGAATTATGGCTACACCTTC.

The chain links TRBV27 to TRBJ1-3; D perhaps matches TRBD1 (6 bases). The CDR3 is made up of 15 amino acids. The ends were cut back, 3 bases at V and 4 bases at J, with 13 bases in the middle. CDR1 and CDR2 from the germline V gene are MNHEY and SMNVEV (reference sequence). CDR3 in amino acids: CASSFDGGPGNTIYF. The CDR3 DNA reads as TGTGCCAGCAGTTTCGACGGGGGGCCCGGAAACACCATATATTTT.